Given below is one T cell receptor (beta chain) in context. Its antigen remains unidentified. The data belong to a study of OX40 agonist ivuxolimab in advanced cancers. Overall study context: Therapy given before enrollment (anti-PD-1, anti-PD-L1 or anti-CTLA-4) was allowed, and approximately 40% had some.

Study-wide findings and caveats: Both CD4+ and CD8+ T cell populations in blood had undergone clonal expansion by week 6 at 0.1 to 3.0 mg/kg.

Generated by immunoSEQ multiplex PCR, the TCRdb table keeps only in-frame clones and is missing some. The table includes tens of thousands of clones, 75% to 85% detected once. Autoimmune disease history or systemic immunosuppression led to patients being barred. Blood was sampled at baseline, cycle 4 day 1, and cycle 7 day 1. This CDR3 is built from 15 residues. Trimming removed 0 bases from V and 8 bases from J; junction bases left unmatched: 5. CDR1 and CDR2 from the germline V gene are MNHNY and SVGAGI (reference sequence). This chain links TRBV6-6 with TRBJ1-4; 8 bases map to TRBD1. The source of this sequence is an adult with an advanced solid tumor such as melanoma, head and neck, liver or kidney cancer. The sample in question was CD4+ or CD8+ T cells sorted from blood, obtained in a trial of the OX40 agonist ivuxolimab. The CDR3 is CASSYSTGVDEKLFF. The CDR3 DNA follows: TGTGCCAGCAGTTACTCGACAGGGGTGGACGAAAAACTGTTTTTT.